These T cell receptor beta chains were read from a single sample in a study of blood T cell repertoires in COVID-19. Profiling relied on immunoSEQ multiplex PCR, and the TCRdb table lists in-frame clones only, not all of them. Of about 68,000 clones listed, more than 70% were seen once; the top ten hold around 9.5%. What was sequenced was peripheral blood. The receptors come from a man aged 45-65 years with active COVID-19. CDR3s include the opening cysteine and the closing phenylalanine or tryptophan.

j_call | v_call | cdr3_aa
TRBJ2-3 | TRBV5-1 | CASSFLTSGTDTQYF
TRBJ2-2 | TRBV19 | CASTGRPTGELFF
TRBJ2-2 | TRBV27 | CASSPGQGEYTGELFF
TRBJ1-6 | TRBV6-6 | CASRGARDRSSPLHF
TRBJ1-2 | TRBV11-2 | CASSQSGGGGYTF
TRBJ2-3 | TRBV28 | CASSLTGDTDTQYF
TRBJ2-3 | TRBV5-6 | CASSLTGFADTQYF
TRBJ2-1 | TRBV7-9 | CASSQAVHSYNEQFF
TRBJ1-3 | TRBV9 | CASSVDHRAGNTIYF
TRBJ2-3 | TRBV4-1 | CASSQVMEPDTQYF
TRBJ2-7 | TRBV4-1 | CASSLLFSMASSSYEQYF
TRBJ2-3 | TRBV7-2 | CASSPRLAGRTDTQYF
TRBJ2-3 | TRBV6-1 | CASSGRTASGSLGTDTQYF
TRBJ2-1 | TRBV7-9 | CASSPISGQARPNEQFF
TRBJ1-2 | TRBV9 | CASSPTVNYGYTF
TRBJ2-1 | TRBV7-7 | CASSLELGMDEQFF
TRBJ2-3 | TRBV11-3 | CASSFRGETDTQYF
TRBJ2-7 | TRBV4-3 | CASSQDLAYEQYF
TRBJ2-1 | TRBV6-5 | CASRGSEQPYNEQFF
TRBJ1-5 | TRBV30 | CAWSPLGGQNQPQHF
TRBJ1-5 | TRBV25-1 | CASSYSGQGRFPQHF
TRBJ1-2 | TRBV19 | CASRQLGSGWDYGYTF
TRBJ2-7 | TRBV6-5 | CASRPGGPLLYEQYF
TRBJ2-7 | TRBV18 | CASSQGQGIIYEQYF
TRBJ1-6 | TRBV15 | CATSYSSSYNSPLHF
TRBJ2-3 | TRBV9 | CASSVALGSTDTQYF
TRBJ2-7 | TRBV7-8 | CASSLVSMAGESEQYF
TRBJ1-2 | TRBV21-1 | CASSNEGAGYGYTF
TRBJ1-2 | TRBV27 | CASRTGQGPSNGYTF
TRBJ2-1 | TRBV7-9 | CASSSGLAGVNEQFF
TRBJ2-1 | TRBV19 | CASSISVYNEQFF
TRBJ1-2 | TRBV18 | CASSPGQSVGYTF
TRBJ1-5 | TRBV19 | CASSTRTGAGVQPQHF
TRBJ2-4 | TRBV6-1 | CASSENLRGIQYF
TRBJ2-3 | TRBV5-6 | CASSYPPGKGTGDTDTQYF
TRBJ2-7 | TRBV3-1/TRBV3-2 | CASSHPGLYEQYF
TRBJ2-5 | TRBV7-8 | CASSFNSGEETQYF
TRBJ2-1 | TRBV5-1 | CASSLVAHEQFF
TRBJ1-1 | TRBV4-2 | CASSPLGQGNTEAFF
TRBJ2-1 | TRBV7-6 | CASRDYYNEQFF
TRBJ2-1 | TRBV18 | CASWQGQGGVDEQFF
TRBJ1-1 | TRBV5-1 | CASSGWTADTEAFF
TRBJ1-1 | TRBV6-5 | CASSYLGQPLTEAFF
TRBJ1-5 | TRBV5-1 | CASSLDGSDQPQHF
TRBJ2-5 | TRBV24-1 | CATSSPRDSQETQYF
TRBJ2-5 | TRBV5-1 | CASSLVLDIETQYF
TRBJ2-1 | TRBV12-3/TRBV12-4 | CASIRVGGGQFF
TRBJ1-1 | TRBV29-1 | CSVLTENTEAFF
TRBJ2-7 | TRBV5-1 | CASSSVGGIYEQYF
TRBJ2-1 | TRBV2 | CASSRESSYNEQFF
TRBJ2-1 | TRBV7-6 | CASMPWGPSSYNEQFF
TRBJ1-5 | TRBV2 | CASSVDSGNQPQHF
TRBJ2-1 | TRBV19 | CASKGAGGPREQFF
TRBJ1-2 | TRBV11-2 | CASSTNRGGIYGYTF
TRBJ2-7 | TRBV18 | CASSPQGDSYEQYF
TRBJ2-2 | TRBV6-5 | CASSYPPTGFAGELFF
TRBJ1-6 | TRBV18 | CASSPEGQGTPLHF
TRBJ2-1 | TRBV19 | CASRTGLAGGQEQFF
TRBJ2-3 | TRBV18 | CASSLRAGGTDTQYF
TRBJ1-2 | TRBV14 | CASSAHRGRGNYGYTF